The present T cell receptor (beta chain) was sequenced within a study of blood T cells in healthy people across ages. Next came a second PCR, run for roughly 6 to 11 cycles, which used a sample-barcoded 5' primer along with a J-beta primer mix. Researchers report that each sample yielded at least 2.5 million CDR3-containing paired-end reads. MiXCR, applied by TCRdb to the 5' RACE reads, yields one record per CDR3 protein. Counted here are about 1.1 million distinct CDR3 sequences, more than 30% occurring once; the ten biggest clones make up about an eighth. This clonotype has a single count. Input material: blood. The sequence came from a man between 18 and 29 years old in good health.

CDR3 sequence reads: CASSYTPGTDYDSSGNTIYF. The CDR3 nucleotides read TGTGCCAGCAGTTATACCCCCGGGACGGACTACGATTCCTCTGGAAACACCATATATTTT. The chain is built from TRBV7-9 and TRBJ1-3, with D maybe TRBD1 (5 bases). This CDR3 has 20 residues. The V gene lost 6 bases and the J gene lost 0 bases, with 27 bases spanning the gap. The germline V gene encodes CDR1 SEHNR and CDR2 FQNEAQ (reference sequence).